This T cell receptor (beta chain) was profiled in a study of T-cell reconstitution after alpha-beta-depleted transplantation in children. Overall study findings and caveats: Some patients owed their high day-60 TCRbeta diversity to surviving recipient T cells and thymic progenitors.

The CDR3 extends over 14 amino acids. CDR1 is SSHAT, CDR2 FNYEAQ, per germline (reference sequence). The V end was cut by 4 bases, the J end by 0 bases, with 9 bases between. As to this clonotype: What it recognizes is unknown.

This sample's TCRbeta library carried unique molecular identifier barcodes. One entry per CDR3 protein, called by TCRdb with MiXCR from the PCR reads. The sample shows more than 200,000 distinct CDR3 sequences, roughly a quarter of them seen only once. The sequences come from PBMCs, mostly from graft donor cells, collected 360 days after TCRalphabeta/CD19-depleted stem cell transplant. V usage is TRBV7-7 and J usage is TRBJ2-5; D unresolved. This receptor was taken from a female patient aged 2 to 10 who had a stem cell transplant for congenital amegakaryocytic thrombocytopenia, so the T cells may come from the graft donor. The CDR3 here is CASSSDPYQETQYF. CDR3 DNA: TGTGCCAGCAGCTCCGACCCGTACCAAGAGACCCAGTACTTC.